A single sample is the source of the 30 T cell receptor beta chains below, sequenced in a study of shared clonotypes between healthy human individuals. Profiling relied on immunoSEQ multiplex PCR, and the TCRdb table lists in-frame clones only, not all of them. Found here are approximately 1,500,000 clones, roughly 95% of them singletons; the top ten hold approximately 1.1%. Specimen: naive CD4+ T cells sorted from blood. Subset indicated: CD45RA+ positively selected. The receptors shown here come from a man aged 30-40 years in good health.

This rearrangement joins TRBV2 to TRBJ2-1, with D uncertain. The germline gives CDR1 SNHLY, CDR2 FYNNEI. This CDR3 spans 13 amino acids. V gave up 8 bases and J gave up 5 bases, with 13 bases separating them. The CDR3 DNA reads as TGTGCCAGCTTCAGTACCGAAAACAATGAGCAGTTCTTC. This gives the protein CASFSTENNEQFF.

The rearrangement links TRBV7-9 to TRBJ2-7, with 12 bases aligning to TRBD1. Germline trimming cut 7 bases from V and 6 bases from J; bases unmatched to any gene: 7. Germline V gene sequence: CDR1 SEHNR, CDR2 FQNEAQ (reference sequence). The CDR3 is 14 amino acids. The CDR3 bases are TGTGCCAGCACAAGGGGGACAGGGGGCTCCGAGCAGTACTTC. Translation gives CASTRGTGGSEQYF.

The chain joins TRBV2 to TRBJ1-1; weak D call: TRBD1 (5 bases). The germline CDR1 and CDR2 sequences are SNHLY and FYNNEI. With 4 bases removed from V and 4 bases from J, the gap between germline ends came to 13 bases. The CDR3 spans 14 residues. The DNA of the CDR3 is TGTGCCAGCAGTGCAGGGAGAGGTCGCACTGAAGCTTTCTTT. Translation: CASSAGRGRTEAFF.

CDR3 DNA: TGCGCCAGCACTGAAACAGGGGGATCCTACGAGCAGTACTTC. Its translation is CASTETGGSYEQYF. The genes are TRBV5-1 and TRBJ2-7; 8 bases align to TRBD1. Per the germline V gene, CDR1 is SGHRS and CDR2 is YFSETQ. After removal of 6 bases from V and 1 base from J, the junction contained 6 bases not matched to a gene. This CDR3 has 14 amino acids.

The J gene is TRBJ1-1, the V gene TRBV7-9; D is unclear. The germline gives CDR1 SEHNR, CDR2 FQNEAQ (reference sequence). The CDR3 runs to 11 residues. Trimming took 2 bases from V and 5 from J, leaving 3 bases between them. The CDR3 DNA is TGTGCCAGCAGCTTAACAACTGAAGCTTTCTTT. Its translation is CASSLTTEAFF.

The chain carries TRBV19 and TRBJ1-1; D is unresolved. Germline V CDR1 and CDR2: LNHDA, SQIVND (reference sequence). V was shortened by 4 bases and J by 3 bases, with 6 bases between the two germline ends. There are 12 residues in the CDR3. The CDR3 nucleotides read TGTGCCAGTAGTACTGAGTACACTGAAGCTTTCTTT. This encodes CASSTEYTEAFF.

The sample holds one count of this clone. This specimen includes other DNA sequences encoding the same CDR3. The chain uses TRBV28 and TRBJ1-5; 7 positions match TRBD1. Trimming removed 1 base from V and 1 base from J; junction bases left unmatched: 1. Germline V gives CDR1 MDHEN, CDR2 SYDVKM. CDR3 size: 15 residues. The CDR3 DNA is TGTGCCAGCAGTTTATCGGACAGGAGCAATCAGCCCCAGCATTTT. Its protein is CASSLSDRSNQPQHF.

This rearrangement joins TRBV7-2 to TRBJ2-3; possible D gene TRBD2, 6 bases. Trimming removed 4 bases at V and 2 bases at J, with 16 bases between. The CDR3 loop spans 16 amino acids. CDR1 is SGHTA, CDR2 FQGNSA, per germline. DNA of the CDR3: TGTGCCAGCAGCTCCCGACTAGTCGGAGACACAGATACGCAGTATTTT. This gives the protein CASSSRLVGDTDTQYF.

This chain joins TRBV30 and TRBJ1-1; the match to TRBD1 covers 7 bases. Per the germline V gene, CDR1 is GTSNPN and CDR2 is SVGIG (reference sequence). CDR3 length: 13 residues. The V gene end was trimmed by 0 bases and the J gene end by 3 bases; junction bases not matched to a gene: 1. CDR3 in amino acids: CAWSVQGYTEAFF. CDR3 DNA sequence: TGTGCCTGGAGTGTACAGGGGTACACTGAAGCTTTCTTT.

V is TRBV15 and J is TRBJ1-2, with TRBD1 matching 7 bases. The CDR3 is 12 amino acids. Germline values: CDR1 LNHNV, CDR2 YYDKDF (reference sequence). V lost 5 bases to trimming and J lost 4 bases; unmatched junction nucleotides: 1. The CDR3 nucleotides read TGTGCCACCAGCGGGGACAGCTATGGCTACACCTTC. Protein sequence: CATSGDSYGYTF.

The chain has TRBV5-1 and TRBJ2-4; 8 bases are a match to TRBD1. Germline V gives CDR1 SGHRS, CDR2 YFSETQ. The CDR3 spans 14 residues. Unmatched junction bases numbered 4, after V lost 2 bases and J lost 6 bases. CDR3 bases: TGCGCCAGCAGCTTAACGACAGGGGTAAACATTCAGTACTTC. Translated, it gives CASSLTTGVNIQYF.

This clone was seen just once. J is TRBJ2-7 and V is TRBV11-3; D is ambiguous. V was pared by 5 bases and J by 6 bases, with 11 bases between. The CDR3 loop spans 12 amino acids. CDR1 is SGHNT and CDR2 is YENEEA in the germline V gene. CDR3 in amino acids: CASSKYPGEQYF. The CDR3 DNA reads TGTGCCAGCAGCAAGTACCCCGGCGAGCAGTACTTC.

This sequence joins TRBV9 and TRBJ2-1; D ambiguous. CDR1 is SGDLS, CDR2 YYNGEE, per germline. Trimming removed 4 bases from V and 0 bases from J, with 14 bases in between. The CDR3 runs 16 residues. CDR3 nucleotide sequence: TGTGCCAGCAGCCTCTGGGCGCCAAGCTCCTACAATGAGCAGTTCTTC. This gives the protein CASSLWAPSSYNEQFF.

J is TRBJ1-5 and V is TRBV6-1, with D possibly TRBD1 on 5 matching bases. CDR1 and CDR2 (germline): MNHNS, SASEGT. V was clipped by 6 bases and J by 4 bases, with 16 bases between them. CDR3 length equals 15 residues. The chain's CDR3 is CASRGGALGNQPQHF. CDR3 DNA: TGTGCCAGCAGAGGAGGGGCATTGGGGAATCAGCCCCAGCATTTT.

DNA of the CDR3: TGTGCCAGTAGTATAGATGGGACCATGAACACTGAAGCTTTCTTT. It specifies CASSIDGTMNTEAFF. This chain uses TRBV19 with TRBJ1-1, with D perhaps TRBD1 (5 bases). V was clipped by 0 bases and J by 0 bases, with 8 bases between them. The CDR3 sequence is 15 residues long. Germline lookup yields CDR1 LNHDA and CDR2 SQIVND (reference sequence).

This rearrangement joins TRBV30 to TRBJ1-1; TRBD1 matches 7 bases. This CDR3 spans 14 amino acids. Germline V CDR1 and CDR2: GTSNPN, SVGIG (reference sequence). The V gene end was trimmed by 4 bases and the J gene end by 5 bases; junction bases not matched to a gene: 10. The CDR3 reads CAWKRTGRRTEAFF. DNA of the CDR3: TGTGCCTGGAAAAGGACAGGCCGAAGGACTGAAGCTTTCTTT.

This chain joins TRBV2 and TRBJ2-1; TRBD2 is a possible D gene (6 bases). This CDR3 has 14 amino acids. Germline V gives CDR1 SNHLY, CDR2 FYNNEI. V dropped 4 bases and J dropped 7 bases, with 14 bases sitting between them. CDR3: CASSAAGAGNEQFF. As DNA, the CDR3 is TGTGCCAGCAGTGCTGCTGGCGCGGGGAATGAGCAGTTCTTC.

The chain employs TRBV19 and TRBJ2-2; D gene uncertain. Germline V gene sequence: CDR1 LNHDA, CDR2 SQIVND (reference sequence). The CDR3 extends over 14 amino acids. The V end was cut by 3 bases, the J end by 3 bases, with 8 bases between. Here the CDR3 DNA reads TGTGCCAGTAGTATTTCACAGCACACCGGGGAGCTGTTTTTT. As protein: CASSISQHTGELFF.

This chain links TRBV5-4 with TRBJ1-4; TRBD1 agrees at 7 bases. This CDR3 region has 16 residues. CDR1 SGHNT and CDR2 YYREEE come from the germline V gene (reference sequence). V trimming: 0 bases; J trimming: 3 bases; junction bases outside the gene matches: 5. The DNA of the CDR3 is TGTGCCAGCAGCTTGGGCCCTGACAGGGCTAATGAAAAACTGTTTTTT. Translation gives CASSLGPDRANEKLFF.

CDR3 protein: CASSHPSVSGRVRGNEQFF. CDR3 nucleotide sequence: TGCGCCAGCAGCCACCCGAGCGTGAGCGGGAGGGTAAGGGGCAATGAGCAGTTCTTC. This rearrangement joins TRBV4-3 to TRBJ2-1; TRBD2 matches 10 bases. The CDR3 spans 19 residues. The V and J ends lost 3 bases and 6 bases, in that order; junction bases with no gene match: 17. CDR1 and CDR2 (germline): LGHNA, YSLEER.

This clone was found once. The chain employs TRBV12-5 and TRBJ2-2, with D hard to call. V gave up 7 bases and J gave up 0 bases, with 9 bases separating them. CDR3 size: 14 residues. CDR1 is LGHNT, CDR2 FRNRAP, per germline. CDR3: CASATLANTGELFF. The CDR3 nucleotides read TGTGCTAGTGCCACCCTAGCGAACACCGGGGAGCTGTTTTTT. Looking up the rest from reference TRBV12-5 and TRBJ2-2 gives the full variable domain: DARVTQTPRHKVTEMGQEVTMRCQPILGHNTVFWYRQTMMQGLELLAYFRNRAPLDDSGMPKDRFSAEMPDATLATLKIQPSEPRDSAVYFCASATLANTGELFFGEGSRLTVL.

V usage is TRBV7-3 and J usage is TRBJ2-7; 8 nucleotides align to TRBD1. The V segment lost 5 bases and the J segment 7 bases; nucleotides outside the gene matches: 10. This CDR3 spans 14 amino acids. Germline lookup yields CDR1 SGHTA and CDR2 FQGTGA. The CDR3 spells CASSRTGLPGEQYF. The CDR3 DNA reads as TGTGCCAGCAGCCGGACAGGGCTCCCTGGGGAGCAGTACTTC.

The chain joins TRBV15 to TRBJ2-7, with D perhaps TRBD2 (5 bases). The germline CDR1 and CDR2 sequences are LNHNV and YYDKDF (reference sequence). The CDR3 runs to 15 residues. The V end lost 3 bases, the J end lost 2 bases, and 14 bases lay between the germline ends. CDR3 DNA sequence: TGTGCCACCAGCAGTTCGGGAATTCGAACCTACGAGCAGTACTTC. Residues: CATSSSGIRTYEQYF.

The chain recombines TRBV4-2 with TRBJ2-2; D remains ambiguous. CDR1 and CDR2 (germline): LGHNA, YNFKEQ. The CDR3 is 15 amino acids. V lost 2 bases and J 3 bases, leaving 10 bases between the germline ends. In DNA form, the CDR3 reads TGTGCCAGCAGCCAACCTGCGGCGGACACCGGGGAGCTGTTTTTT. This sequence encodes CASSQPAADTGELFF.

The chain links TRBV14 to TRBJ2-7; TRBD1 matches 7 bases. V gave up 1 base and J gave up 3 bases; unmatched junction bases: 24. Looked up from germline, CDR1 is SGHDN and CDR2 is FVKESK. The CDR3 length is 21 residues. The CDR3 sequence: CASSQGWLGTAAIPGFYEQYF. Written as DNA, the CDR3 is TGTGCCAGCAGCCAAGGGTGGTTGGGGACAGCTGCCATCCCGGGCTTCTACGAGCAGTACTTC.

The gene calls are TRBV7-9 and TRBJ2-3, with no clear D. Trimming removed 0 bases from V and 6 bases from J, with 7 bases in between. The CDR3 loop spans 13 amino acids. Germline values: CDR1 SEHNR, CDR2 FQNEAQ (reference sequence). The CDR3 DNA is TGTGCCAGCAGCTTAGCGGAATCCGATACGCAGTATTTT. Protein sequence: CASSLAESDTQYF.

The chain links TRBV2 to TRBJ2-1, with D unclear. The ends were cut back, 7 bases at V and 2 bases at J, with 12 bases in the middle. This CDR3 has 14 residues. Germline values: CDR1 SNHLY, CDR2 FYNNEI. CDR3 region: CASTIQITYNEQFF. The DNA of the CDR3 is TGTGCCAGCACTATACAGATAACCTACAATGAGCAGTTCTTC.

The V and J genes are TRBV5-1 and TRBJ2-5; the match to TRBD2 covers 7 bases. The junction had 9 bases not matched to a gene; V was cut back by 6 bases and J by 4 bases. Germline CDR1 and CDR2: SGHRS and YFSETQ. There are 14 residues in the CDR3. The CDR3 region is CASIPSAGVETQYF. The CDR3 DNA is TGCGCCAGCATACCCTCGGCGGGAGTAGAGACCCAGTACTTC.

J is TRBJ2-6 and V is TRBV7-9, with D possibly matching TRBD2 (7 bases). This CDR3 is 18 amino acids long. With 5 bases removed from V and 1 base from J, the gap between germline ends came to 18 bases. Germline values: CDR1 SEHNR, CDR2 FQNEAQ (reference sequence). The CDR3 loop reads CASSPMRGGRSGANVLTF. The CDR3, as DNA: TGTGCCAGCAGCCCCATGAGGGGGGGAAGATCTGGGGCCAACGTCCTGACTTTC.

The chain employs TRBV11-2 and TRBJ2-1; 7 bases fit TRBD1. The CDR3 is made up of 16 amino acids. The V gene's germline CDR1 is SGHAT and CDR2 FQNNGV. Trimming removed 3 bases from V and 3 bases from J; junction bases left unmatched: 8. CDR3 bases: TGTGCCAGCAGCTTCCAACGGGACAGCCGCTACAATGAGCAGTTCTTC. Its translation: CASSFQRDSRYNEQFF.